This passage covers 8 T cell receptor beta chains from one sample sequenced in a study of chemoradiotherapy in HPV16-positive cancers. Data came from immunoSEQ multiplex PCR; TCRdb stores just in-frame clones and leaves some out. The sample has approximately 5,400 clones, approximately 89% seen once; the top ten hold approximately 1.9%. The specimen comprised blood, sampled from a patient who underwent chemoradiotherapy. All receptors come from a human donor with HPV-associated anogenital cancer.

This chain's CDR3 is CASSDGSTDTQYF. The CDR3, as DNA: TGTGCCAGCAGCGACGGAAGCACAGATACGCAGTATTTT. The chain couples TRBV6-5 to TRBJ2-3, with unresolved D. This CDR3 spans 13 amino acids. Germline V gene data show CDR1 as MNHEY and CDR2 as SVGAGI. The V end was cut by 6 bases, the J end by 0 bases, with 7 bases between.

In nucleotides, the CDR3 is TGTGCCATCAGTGAGTCCACAGGGGGAGGGAAACTGTTTTTT. Amino acids: CAISESTGGGKLFF. The chain links TRBV10-3 to TRBJ1-4, with 8 bases that match TRBD1. The V segment lost 0 bases and the J segment 11 bases; nucleotides outside the gene matches: 5. The CDR3 length is 14 residues. CDR1 is ENHRY, CDR2 SYGVKD, per germline.

The chain combines TRBV27 with TRBJ1-5; D is uncertain. CDR3 length: 13 amino acids. Trimming removed 1 base at V and 3 bases at J, with 4 bases between. Germline values: CDR1 MNHEY, CDR2 SMNVEV (reference sequence). This chain's CDR3 is CASSLLFNQPQHF. The DNA of the CDR3 is TGTGCCAGCAGTTTATTGTTCAATCAGCCCCAGCATTTT.

The chain joins TRBV2 to TRBJ1-1; the D gene is possibly TRBD1 (5 bases). The CDR3 is 13 amino acids. Trimming left V 4 bases short and J 1 base short, with 7 bases between. Germline V lookup: CDR1 SNHLY, CDR2 FYNNEI. CDR3 loop: CASSVGENTEAFF. The CDR3, as DNA: TGTGCCAGCAGTGTAGGGGAGAACACTGAAGCTTTCTTT.

The J gene is TRBJ2-7, the V gene TRBV30, with 9 bases matching TRBD1. The CDR3 loop spans 12 amino acids. The V gene end was trimmed by 5 bases and the J gene end by 7 bases; junction bases not matched to a gene: 6. Germline lookup yields CDR1 GTSNPN and CDR2 SVGIG (reference sequence). CDR3 sequence reads: CAWLQGAEEQYF. CDR3 bases: TGTGCCTGGCTACAGGGGGCCGAAGAGCAGTACTTC. Full variable domain (rest looked up from reference TRBV30 and TRBJ2-7): SQTIHQWPATLVQPVGSPLSLECTVEGTSNPNLYWYRQAAGRGLQLLFYSVGIGQISSEVPQNLSASRPQDRQFILSSKKLLLSDSGFYLCAWLQGAEEQYFGPGTRLTVT.

The chain's CDR3 is CASSLTGDITDTQYF. In nucleotides, the CDR3 is TGTGCCAGCAGCTTGACCGGGGACATCACAGATACGCAGTATTTT. The chain links TRBV5-4 to TRBJ2-3; the D gene is possibly TRBD1 (6 bases). There are 15 residues in the CDR3. V shed 1 base and J shed 2 bases, with 11 bases lying between them. CDR1 and CDR2 (germline): SGHNT, YYREEE (reference sequence).

This chain connects TRBV5-4 to TRBJ1-6; 7 bases align to TRBD1. CDR3 length: 19 amino acids. Germline CDR1 is SGHNT and CDR2 is YYREEE (reference sequence). V was pared by 0 bases and J by 0 bases, with 9 bases of the junction left unmatched. The CDR3 spells CASSLATGARSSYNSPLHF. DNA of the CDR3: TGTGCCAGCAGCTTGGCCACAGGGGCGAGGAGCTCCTATAATTCACCCCTCCACTTT. The variable domain in full, completed from reference TRBV5-4 and TRBJ1-6, reads ETGVTQSPTHLIKTRGQQVTLRCSSQSGHNTVSWYQQALGQGPQFIFQYYREEENGRGNFPPRFSGLQFPNYSSELNVNALELDDSALYLCASSLATGARSSYNSPLHFGNGTRLTVT.

Only one count was recorded for this clone. V is TRBV19 and J is TRBJ2-1; 10 nucleotides line up with TRBD2. Germline values: CDR1 LNHDA, CDR2 SQIVND (reference sequence). J gave up 5 bases and V 4 bases, and 8 bases lay outside the gene matches. The length of the CDR3 is 16 residues. The CDR3 DNA reads TGTGCCAGTAGTACTAGACTAGCGGGTTTTAACAATGAGCAGTTCTTC. It translates to CASSTRLAGFNNEQFF. The full variable domain, with the rest looked up from reference TRBV19 and TRBJ2-1, is DGGITQSPKYLFRKEGQNVTLSCEQNLNHDAMYWYRQDPGQGLRLIYYSQIVNDFQKGDIAEGYSVSREKKESFPLTVTSAQKNPTAFYLCASSTRLAGFNNEQFFGPGTRLTVL.